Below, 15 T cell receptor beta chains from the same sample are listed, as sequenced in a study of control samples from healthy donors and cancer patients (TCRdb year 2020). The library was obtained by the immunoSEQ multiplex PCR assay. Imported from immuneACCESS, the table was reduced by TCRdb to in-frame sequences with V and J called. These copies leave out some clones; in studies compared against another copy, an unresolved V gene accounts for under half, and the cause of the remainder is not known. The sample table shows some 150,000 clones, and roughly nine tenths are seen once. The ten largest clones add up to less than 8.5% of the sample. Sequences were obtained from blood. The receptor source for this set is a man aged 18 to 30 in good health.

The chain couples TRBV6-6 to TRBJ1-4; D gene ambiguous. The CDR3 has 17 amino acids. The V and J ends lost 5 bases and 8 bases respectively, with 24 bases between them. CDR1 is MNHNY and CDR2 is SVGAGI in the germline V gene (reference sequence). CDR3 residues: CASSRTFGLSISEKLFF. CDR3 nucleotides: TGTGCCAGCAGTCGTACTTTCGGGCTGTCTATAAGCGAAAAACTGTTTTTT.

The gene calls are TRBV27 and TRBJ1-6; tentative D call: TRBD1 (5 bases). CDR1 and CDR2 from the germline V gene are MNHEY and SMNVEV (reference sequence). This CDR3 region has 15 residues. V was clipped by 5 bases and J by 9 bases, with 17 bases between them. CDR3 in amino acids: CASSIGAWKGSPLHF. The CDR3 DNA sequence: TGTGCCAGCAGTATAGGGGCCTGGAAGGGTTCACCCCTCCACTTT.

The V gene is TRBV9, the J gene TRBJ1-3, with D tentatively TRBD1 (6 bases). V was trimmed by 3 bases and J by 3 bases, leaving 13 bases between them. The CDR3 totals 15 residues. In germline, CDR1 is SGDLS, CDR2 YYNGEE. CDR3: CASSATGANGNTIYF. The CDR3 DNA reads TGTGCCAGCAGCGCGACAGGCGCCAATGGAAACACCATATATTTT.

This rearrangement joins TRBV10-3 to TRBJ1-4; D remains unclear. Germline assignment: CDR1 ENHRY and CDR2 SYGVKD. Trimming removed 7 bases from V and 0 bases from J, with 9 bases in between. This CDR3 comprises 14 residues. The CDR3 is CAIKGSTTNEKLFF. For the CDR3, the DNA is TGTGCCATCAAGGGATCGACAACTAATGAAAAACTGTTTTTT.

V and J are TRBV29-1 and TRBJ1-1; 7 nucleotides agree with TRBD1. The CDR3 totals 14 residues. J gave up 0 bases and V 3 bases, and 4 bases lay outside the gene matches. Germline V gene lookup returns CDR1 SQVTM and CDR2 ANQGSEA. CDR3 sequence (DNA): TGCAGCGTTGATGGCGACAGGGTGAACACTGAAGCTTTCTTT. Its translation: CSVDGDRVNTEAFF.

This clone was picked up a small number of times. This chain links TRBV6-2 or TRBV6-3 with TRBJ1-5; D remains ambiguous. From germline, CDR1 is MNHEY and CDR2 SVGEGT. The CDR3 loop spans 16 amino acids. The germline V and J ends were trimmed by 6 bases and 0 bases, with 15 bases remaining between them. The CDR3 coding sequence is TGTGCCAGCAGCCCTGAGACGGAATATAGCAATCAGCCCCAGCATTTT. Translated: CASSPETEYSNQPQHF.

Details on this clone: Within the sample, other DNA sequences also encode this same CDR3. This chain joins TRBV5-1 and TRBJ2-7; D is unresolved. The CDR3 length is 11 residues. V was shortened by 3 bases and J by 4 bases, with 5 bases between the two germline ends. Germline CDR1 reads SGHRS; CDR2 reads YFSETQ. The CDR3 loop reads CASSSSYEQYF. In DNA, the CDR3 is TGCGCCAGCAGCTCCAGTTACGAGCAGTACTTC.

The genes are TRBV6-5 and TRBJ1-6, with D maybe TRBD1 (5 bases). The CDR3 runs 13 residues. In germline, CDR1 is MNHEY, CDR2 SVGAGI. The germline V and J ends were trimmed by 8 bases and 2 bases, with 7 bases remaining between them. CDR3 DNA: TGTGCCAGCGGGGGGACCTATAATTCACCCCTCCACTTT. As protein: CASGGTYNSPLHF.

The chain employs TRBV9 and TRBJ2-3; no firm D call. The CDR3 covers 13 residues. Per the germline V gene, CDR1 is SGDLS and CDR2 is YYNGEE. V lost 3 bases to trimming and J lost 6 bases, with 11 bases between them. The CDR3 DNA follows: TGTGCCAGCAGCGGGCAGGTTCCCGATACGCAGTATTTT. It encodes CASSGQVPDTQYF.

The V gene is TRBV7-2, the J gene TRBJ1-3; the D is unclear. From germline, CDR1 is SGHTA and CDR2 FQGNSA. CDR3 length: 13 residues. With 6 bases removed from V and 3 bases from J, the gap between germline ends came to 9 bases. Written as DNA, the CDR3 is TGTGCCAGCAGTCCCGGCGGTGGAAACACCATATATTTT. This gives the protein CASSPGGGNTIYF. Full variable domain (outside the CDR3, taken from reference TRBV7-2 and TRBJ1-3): GAGVSQSPSNKVTEKGKDVELRCDPISGHTALYWYRQSLGQGLEFLIYFQGNSAPDKSGLPSDRFSAERTGGSVSTLTIQRTQQEDSAVYLCASSPGGGNTIYFGEGSWLTVV.

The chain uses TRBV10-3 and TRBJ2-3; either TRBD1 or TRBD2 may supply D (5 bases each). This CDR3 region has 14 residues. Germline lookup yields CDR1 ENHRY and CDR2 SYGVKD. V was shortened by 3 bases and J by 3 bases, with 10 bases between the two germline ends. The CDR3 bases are TGTGCCATCAGTGATGGCAGGGAGACAGATACGCAGTATTTT. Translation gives CAISDGRETDTQYF.

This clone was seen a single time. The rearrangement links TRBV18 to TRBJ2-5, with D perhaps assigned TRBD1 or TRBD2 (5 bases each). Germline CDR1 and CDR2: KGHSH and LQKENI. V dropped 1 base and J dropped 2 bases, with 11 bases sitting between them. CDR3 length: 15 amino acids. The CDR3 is CASSPQGRAQETQYF. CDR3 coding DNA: TGTGCCAGCTCACCACAGGGACGGGCTCAAGAGACCCAGTACTTC.

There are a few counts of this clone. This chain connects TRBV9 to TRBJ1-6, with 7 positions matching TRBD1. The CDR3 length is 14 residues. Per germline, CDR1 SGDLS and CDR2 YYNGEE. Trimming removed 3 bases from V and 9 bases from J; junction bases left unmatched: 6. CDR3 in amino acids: CASSAQGGGSPLHF. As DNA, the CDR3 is TGTGCCAGCAGCGCTCAGGGGGGAGGTTCACCCCTCCACTTT.

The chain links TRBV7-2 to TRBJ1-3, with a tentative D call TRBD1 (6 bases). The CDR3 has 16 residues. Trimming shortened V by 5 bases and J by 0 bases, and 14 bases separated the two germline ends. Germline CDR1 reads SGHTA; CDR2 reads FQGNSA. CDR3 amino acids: CASSPMGAGSGNTIYF. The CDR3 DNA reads TGTGCCAGCAGCCCCATGGGGGCAGGCTCTGGAAACACCATATATTTT. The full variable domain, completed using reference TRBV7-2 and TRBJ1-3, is GAGVSQSPSNKVTEKGKDVELRCDPISGHTALYWYRQSLGQGLEFLIYFQGNSAPDKSGLPSDRFSAERTGGSVSTLTIQRTQQEDSAVYLCASSPMGAGSGNTIYFGEGSWLTVV.

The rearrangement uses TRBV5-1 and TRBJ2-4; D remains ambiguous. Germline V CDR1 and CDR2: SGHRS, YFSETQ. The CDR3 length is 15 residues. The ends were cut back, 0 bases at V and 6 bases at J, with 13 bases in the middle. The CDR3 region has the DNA TGCGCCAGCAGCTTGGCGGAGCCAGTCACAAACATTCAGTACTTC. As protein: CASSLAEPVTNIQYF.